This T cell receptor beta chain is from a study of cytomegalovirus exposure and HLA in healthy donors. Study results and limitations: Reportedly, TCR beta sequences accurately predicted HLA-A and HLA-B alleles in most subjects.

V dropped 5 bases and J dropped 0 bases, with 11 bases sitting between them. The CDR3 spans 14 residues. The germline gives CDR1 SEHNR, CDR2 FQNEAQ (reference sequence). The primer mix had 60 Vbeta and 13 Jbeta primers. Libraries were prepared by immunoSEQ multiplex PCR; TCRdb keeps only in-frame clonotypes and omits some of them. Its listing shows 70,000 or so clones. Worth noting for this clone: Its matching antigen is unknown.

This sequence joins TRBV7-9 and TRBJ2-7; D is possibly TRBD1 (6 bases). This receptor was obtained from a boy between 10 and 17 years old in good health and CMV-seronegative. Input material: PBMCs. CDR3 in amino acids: CASSPPDSSYEQYF. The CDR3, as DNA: TGTGCCAGCAGCCCACCGGACAGCTCCTACGAGCAGTACTTC.